These 25 T cell receptor beta chains originate from one sample sequenced in a study of blood T cell repertoires in COVID-19. Data came from immunoSEQ multiplex PCR; TCRdb stores just in-frame clones and leaves some out. The repertoire holds fewer than 300,000 clones, 75% to 95% seen once, with around 1.1% in the top ten. Sequencing was carried out using PBMCs or T cells enriched from blood (not recorded which). The receptors derive from a woman younger than 45 who had recovered from COVID-19.

This clone was seen just once. The chain couples TRBV3-1 (or the pseudogene TRBV3-2) to TRBJ1-4; TRBD1 matches at 10 bases. The CDR3 consists of 15 residues. The germline V gene has CDR1 LGHDT and CDR2 YNNKEL (reference sequence). The J segment lost 6 bases and the V segment lost 0 bases, leaving 1 base of the junction unmatched. The CDR3 nucleotides are TGTGCCAGCAGCCAAGACGGGACAGGGGATGAAAAACTGTTTTTT. This sequence encodes CASSQDGTGDEKLFF.

The V call is TRBV5-1, the J call TRBJ2-1; TRBD2 matches 13 bases. The germline gives CDR1 SGHRS, CDR2 YFSETQ. The CDR3 is 15 amino acids. V trimming: 4 bases; J trimming: 9 bases; junction bases outside the gene matches: 7. CDR3 sequence reads: CASSLGLAGVVEQFF. CDR3 nucleotide sequence: TGCGCCAGCAGCCTCGGACTAGCGGGAGTGGTTGAGCAGTTCTTC.

The CDR3 spells CASSQGSRTGRYGYTF. CDR3 DNA: TGCGCCAGCAGCCAAGGCTCGCGGACAGGGCGCTATGGCTACACCTTC. The gene calls are TRBV4-3 and TRBJ1-2; 8 bases fit TRBD1. CDR1 and CDR2 from the germline V gene are LGHNA and YSLEER. The V gene end was trimmed by 1 base and the J gene end by 4 bases; junction bases not matched to a gene: 8. CDR3 length: 16 amino acids.

Written as DNA, the CDR3 is TGTGCCAGCAGCTTAGACGGGAGGGCCATGAATGAGCAGTTCTTC. Its protein is CASSLDGRAMNEQFF. The V and J genes are TRBV7-2 and TRBJ2-1; 8 nucleotides agree with TRBD2. In germline, CDR1 is SGHTA, CDR2 FQGNSA. The CDR3 runs to 15 residues. The V and J ends lost 1 base and 7 bases, in that order; junction bases with no gene match: 6. Full variable domain (outside the CDR3, taken from reference TRBV7-2 and TRBJ2-1): GAGVSQSPSNKVTEKGKDVELRCDPISGHTALYWYRQSLGQGLEFLIYFQGNSAPDKSGLPSDRFSAERTGGSVSTLTIQRTQQEDSAVYLCASSLDGRAMNEQFFGPGTRLTVL.

This clone is a singleton in its sample. The J gene is TRBJ2-1, the V gene TRBV11-2, with D maybe TRBD1 (5 bases). CDR3 size: 14 residues. Trimming pared 5 bases from V and 7 bases from J, leaving 15 bases between. Germline CDR1 and CDR2: SGHAT and FQNNGV. The CDR3: CASSLGRQSNEQFF. The CDR3 region has the DNA TGTGCCAGCAGCCTAGGAAGACAGTCAAATGAGCAGTTCTTC. The whole variable domain, remainder taken from reference TRBV11-2 and TRBJ2-1, is EAGVAQSPRYKIIEKRQSVAFWCNPISGHATLYWYQQILGQGPKLLIQFQNNGVVDDSQLPKDRFSAERLKGVDSTLKIQPAKLEDSAVYLCASSLGRQSNEQFFGPGTRLTVL.

The chain links TRBV29-1 to TRBJ2-1; D is possibly TRBD2 (5 bases). The length of the CDR3 is 10 residues. The V gene lost 7 bases and the J gene lost 15 bases, with 16 bases spanning the gap. The germline V gene encodes CDR1 SQVTM and CDR2 ANQGSEA. This CDR3 is CSALEEDVFF. CDR3 nucleotide sequence: TGCAGCGCACTTGAGGAGGATGTGTTCTTC.

The chain has TRBV10-3 and TRBJ2-1; 7 nucleotides align to TRBD2. The V segment lost 5 bases and the J segment 8 bases; nucleotides outside the gene matches: 12. The CDR3 has 15 amino acids. Germline V gene data show CDR1 as ENHRY and CDR2 as SYGVKD. The CDR3: CAISIAGARGDEQFF. CDR3 nucleotide sequence: TGTGCCATCAGTATTGCGGGAGCTCGGGGTGATGAGCAGTTCTTC.

The rearrangement links TRBV7-9 to TRBJ2-5, with a weak D call TRBD2 (5 bases). Per the germline V gene, CDR1 is SEHNR and CDR2 is FQNEAQ (reference sequence). V was shortened by 6 bases and J by 3 bases, with 11 bases between the two germline ends. The CDR3 extends over 13 amino acids. The CDR3 sequence: CASRLSGEETQYF. The DNA for the CDR3 is TGTGCCAGCAGATTGTCCGGGGAAGAGACCCAGTACTTC.

DNA of the CDR3: TGTGCCAGCAGCTTAGTCGTTCGGTCCGGGGAGCTGTTTTTT. This gives the protein CASSLVVRSGELFF. The rearrangement joins TRBV11-3 to TRBJ2-2; D unresolved. CDR1 and CDR2 (germline): SGHNT, YENEEA. V was cut by 1 base and J by 6 bases, with 9 bases left in between. This CDR3 has 14 residues.

The J gene is TRBJ2-1, the V gene TRBV19; TRBD2 matches 7 bases. Germline trimming cut 8 bases from V and 3 bases from J; bases unmatched to any gene: 4. Germline V gene lookup returns CDR1 LNHDA and CDR2 SQIVND (reference sequence). The CDR3 runs 13 residues. CDR3 DNA sequence: TGTGCCAGTCGTGGACTAGACTACAATGAGCAGTTCTTC. Translation: CASRGLDYNEQFF.

V and J are TRBV4-1 and TRBJ1-3; D unclear. The germline gives CDR1 MGHRA, CDR2 YSYEKL. V was pared by 1 base and J by 7 bases, with 14 bases between. CDR3 length: 15 amino acids. The DNA for the CDR3 is TGCGCCAGCAGCCAAGCGGCGGCGTCCGGGAACACCATATATTTT. The encoded protein is CASSQAAASGNTIYF.

About this clone itself: Other nucleotide sequences in the sample specify the same CDR3. The chain employs TRBV24-1 and TRBJ2-2, with 9 bases identical to TRBD1. This CDR3 is 13 amino acids long. CDR1 is KGHDR, CDR2 SFDVKD, per germline. V lost 7 bases to trimming and J lost 5 bases; unmatched junction nucleotides: 1. CDR3 protein: CATSDRGTGELFF. CDR3 in DNA: TGTGCCACCAGCGACAGGGGGACCGGGGAGCTGTTTTTT.

The chain links TRBV28 to TRBJ1-4; maybe TRBD1 (6 bases). V gave up 5 bases and J gave up 0 bases, with 19 bases separating them. Germline CDR1 and CDR2: MDHEN and SYDVKM. The CDR3 length is 18 residues. The CDR3 sequence is CASSPQGTLAPTNEKLFF. CDR3 nucleotides: TGTGCCAGCAGTCCACAGGGAACCCTCGCTCCAACTAATGAAAAACTGTTTTTT.

The table lists this clone with a count of one. The CDR3 region is CASSSQGTPERPQHF. The CDR3 region has the DNA TGTGCCAGCAGCTCCCAAGGTACGCCCGAGCGGCCCCAGCATTTT. The V and J genes are TRBV5-6 and TRBJ1-5; D not resolved. This CDR3 region has 15 residues. In germline, CDR1 is SGHDT, CDR2 YYEEEE. V shed 3 bases and J shed 9 bases, with 19 bases lying between them.

The chain recombines TRBV18 with TRBJ1-3; D remains unclear. There are 13 residues in the CDR3. From germline, CDR1 is KGHSH and CDR2 LQKENI. V was clipped by 2 bases and J by 4 bases, with 6 bases between them. The CDR3 spells CASSPYRGNTIYF. The CDR3 nucleotides are TGTGCCAGCTCACCATACAGAGGAAACACCATATATTTT. Full variable domain (remainder filled in from reference TRBV18 and TRBJ1-3): NAGVMQNPRHLVRRRGQEARLRCSPMKGHSHVYWYRQLPEEGLKFMVYLQKENIIDESGMPKERFSAEFPKEGPSILRIQQVVRGDSAAYFCASSPYRGNTIYFGEGSWLTVV.

This clone was observed a few times. This sequence joins TRBV19 and TRBJ2-3; no reliable D call. The CDR3 is 12 amino acids. CDR1 is LNHDA and CDR2 is SQIVND in the germline V gene (reference sequence). V dropped 10 bases and J dropped 0 bases, with 8 bases sitting between them. CDR3 sequence: CATKPSTDTQYF. CDR3 nucleotide sequence: TGTGCCACCAAGCCCAGCACAGATACGCAGTATTTT.

This clone was detected a few times. The CDR3 spells CASSPSGTKSNEQFF. CDR3 DNA sequence: TGTGCCAGCAGCCCCTCAGGGACTAAGTCCAATGAGCAGTTCTTC. The V gene is TRBV9, the J gene TRBJ2-1; 7 bases are shared with TRBD2. Germline V gene data show CDR1 as SGDLS and CDR2 as YYNGEE. Unmatched junction bases numbered 10, after V lost 4 bases and J lost 6 bases. CDR3 length: 15 amino acids.

The chain uses TRBV27 and TRBJ2-7; TRBD1 is a possible D gene (5 bases). CDR1 is MNHEY, CDR2 SMNVEV, per germline (reference sequence). The CDR3 runs to 13 residues. V was cut by 3 bases and J by 2 bases, with 8 bases left in between. The CDR3 DNA follows: TGTGCCAGCAGTTTGCAGGGAACCTACGAGCAGTACTTC. Protein: CASSLQGTYEQYF.

This clone was counted a single time. V is TRBV5-6 and J is TRBJ2-2, with a possible D match to TRBD2 (5 bases). The V end lost 0 bases, the J end lost 6 bases, and 6 bases lay between the germline ends. This CDR3 has 13 amino acids. Germline lookup yields CDR1 SGHDT and CDR2 YYEEEE. CDR3 sequence (DNA): TGTGCCAGCAGCTTGGGAGGGTCCGGGGAGCTGTTTTTT. It yields the protein CASSLGGSGELFF.

The chain joins TRBV28 to TRBJ1-2; D unclear. This CDR3 spans 11 amino acids. V was cut by 5 bases and J by 10 bases, with 11 bases left in between. CDR1 is MDHEN, CDR2 SYDVKM, per germline. In DNA form, the CDR3 reads TGTGCCAGCAGTATAGACCTAGACTACACCTTC. Its protein is CASSIDLDYTF.

V gene TRBV3-1 (or the pseudogene TRBV3-2) combines with J gene TRBJ2-7, with D perhaps matching TRBD1 (6 bases). CDR1 and CDR2 (germline): LGHDT, YNNKEL (reference sequence). Trimming stripped 1 base from V and 7 bases from J, with 14 bases between. The CDR3 length is 14 residues. The CDR3: CASSQGYRANEQYF. The CDR3 DNA reads TGTGCCAGCAGCCAAGGTTACAGGGCGAATGAGCAGTACTTC.

The V and J genes are TRBV15 and TRBJ2-7; D ambiguous. Germline V gene lookup returns CDR1 LNHNV and CDR2 YYDKDF (reference sequence). Trimming left V 1 base short and J 4 bases short, with 8 bases between. The length of the CDR3 is 13 residues. The CDR3 DNA reads TGTGCCACCAGCAGAGGGCTCGGGTACGAGCAGTACTTC. As protein: CATSRGLGYEQYF.

This clone has a single count. Different DNA sequences within this sample yield the same CDR3. CDR3 amino acids: CSVEDPDRSSYNEQFF. The CDR3 DNA is TGCAGCGTTGAAGATCCTGACAGGAGCTCCTACAATGAGCAGTTCTTC. The chain recombines TRBV29-1 with TRBJ2-1, with D perhaps matching TRBD1 (6 bases). V lost 0 bases to trimming and J lost 0 bases, with 12 bases between them. Per germline, CDR1 SQVTM and CDR2 ANQGSEA. CDR3 length: 16 residues.

This chain uses TRBV5-6 with TRBJ2-7; TRBD2 might be the D (6 bases). Germline V gene sequence: CDR1 SGHDT, CDR2 YYEEEE. V was shortened by 0 bases and J by 1 base, with 20 bases between the two germline ends. This CDR3 is 18 amino acids long. CDR3 protein: CASSLASSMGRRSYEQYF. The CDR3 bases are TGTGCCAGCAGCTTGGCCAGCAGTATGGGGAGGAGGTCCTACGAGCAGTACTTC.

In DNA, the CDR3 is TGTGCCAGCAGCTTGTTTAGCACCAACAATCAGCCCCAGCATTTT. Translating it yields CASSLFSTNNQPQHF. The chain employs TRBV5-6 and TRBJ1-5; no clear D gene. The CDR3 contains 15 residues. CDR1 and CDR2 (germline): SGHDT, YYEEEE. Trimming took 1 base from V and 3 from J, leaving 11 bases between them.